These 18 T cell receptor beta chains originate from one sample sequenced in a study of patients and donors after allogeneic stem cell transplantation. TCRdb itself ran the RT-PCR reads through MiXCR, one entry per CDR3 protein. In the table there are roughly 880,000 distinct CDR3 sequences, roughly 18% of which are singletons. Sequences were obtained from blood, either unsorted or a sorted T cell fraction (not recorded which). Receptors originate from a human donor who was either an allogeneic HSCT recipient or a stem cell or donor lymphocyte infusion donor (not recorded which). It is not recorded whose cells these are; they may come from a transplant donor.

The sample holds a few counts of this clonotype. The CDR3 sequence is CSAMWLAGALYQETQYF. CDR3 in DNA: TGCAGTGCTATGTGGCTAGCGGGGGCCCTGTACCAAGAGACCCAGTACTTC. V and J are TRBV20-1 and TRBJ2-5; 10 nucleotides line up with TRBD2. The CDR3 runs 17 residues. Germline V gene data show CDR1 as DFQATT and CDR2 as SNEGSKA (reference sequence). The J segment lost 0 bases and the V segment lost 4 bases, leaving 11 bases of the junction unmatched.

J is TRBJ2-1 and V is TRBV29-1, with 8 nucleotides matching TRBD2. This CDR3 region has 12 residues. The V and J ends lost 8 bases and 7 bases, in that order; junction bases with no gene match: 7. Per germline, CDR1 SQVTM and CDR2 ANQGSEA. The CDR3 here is CSSGGGANEQFF. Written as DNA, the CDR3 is TGCAGCTCCGGGGGGGGGGCGAATGAGCAGTTCTTC.

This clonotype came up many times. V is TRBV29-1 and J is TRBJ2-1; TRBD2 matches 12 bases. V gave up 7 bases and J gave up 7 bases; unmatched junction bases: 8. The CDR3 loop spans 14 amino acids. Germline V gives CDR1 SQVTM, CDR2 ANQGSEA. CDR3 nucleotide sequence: TGCAGCGCTGGACTAGCGGGAATTGGGAATGAGCAGTTCTTC. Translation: CSAGLAGIGNEQFF.

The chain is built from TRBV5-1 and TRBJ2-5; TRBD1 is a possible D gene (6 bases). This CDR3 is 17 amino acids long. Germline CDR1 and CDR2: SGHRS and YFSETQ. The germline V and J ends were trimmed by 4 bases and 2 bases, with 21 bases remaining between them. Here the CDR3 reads CASSPRTYGQLQETQYF. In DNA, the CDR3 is TGCGCCAGCAGCCCCAGGACGTACGGACAGCTGCAAGAGACCCAGTACTTC.

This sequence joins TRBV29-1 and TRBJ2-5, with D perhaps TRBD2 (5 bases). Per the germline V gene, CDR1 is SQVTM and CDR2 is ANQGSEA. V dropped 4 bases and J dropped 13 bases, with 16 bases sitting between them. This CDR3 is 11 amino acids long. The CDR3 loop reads CSVGQRAGVYF. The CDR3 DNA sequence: TGCAGCGTTGGCCAACGGGCCGGGGTGTACTTC.

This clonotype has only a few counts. CDR3 coding DNA: TGTGCCTGGAGGAATAGGGAAAAACTGTTTTTT. This translates into CAWRNREKLFF. The chain uses TRBV30 and TRBJ1-4; D is unresolved. Deletions cut 3 bases from V and 8 bases from J, with 7 bases between. The germline V gene has CDR1 GTSNPN and CDR2 SVGIG (reference sequence). This CDR3 has 11 amino acids.

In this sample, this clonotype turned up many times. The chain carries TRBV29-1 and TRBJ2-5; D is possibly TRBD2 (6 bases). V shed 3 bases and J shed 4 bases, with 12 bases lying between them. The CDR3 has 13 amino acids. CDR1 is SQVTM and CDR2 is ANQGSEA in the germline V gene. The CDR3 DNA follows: TGCAGCGTTGAGGAGGGAAGGGGAGAGACCCAGTACTTC. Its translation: CSVEEGRGETQYF.

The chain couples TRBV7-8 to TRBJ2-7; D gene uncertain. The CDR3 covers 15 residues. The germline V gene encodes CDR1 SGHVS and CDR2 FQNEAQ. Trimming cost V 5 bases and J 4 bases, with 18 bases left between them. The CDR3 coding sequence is TGTGCCAGCAGCCCAGATATCTCCGCACTATACGAGCAGTACTTC. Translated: CASSPDISALYEQYF.

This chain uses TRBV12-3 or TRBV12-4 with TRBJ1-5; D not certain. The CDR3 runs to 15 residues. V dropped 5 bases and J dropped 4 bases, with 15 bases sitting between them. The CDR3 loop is CASSPMGGANQPQHF. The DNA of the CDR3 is TGTGCCAGCAGTCCGATGGGAGGAGCAAATCAGCCCCAGCATTTT.

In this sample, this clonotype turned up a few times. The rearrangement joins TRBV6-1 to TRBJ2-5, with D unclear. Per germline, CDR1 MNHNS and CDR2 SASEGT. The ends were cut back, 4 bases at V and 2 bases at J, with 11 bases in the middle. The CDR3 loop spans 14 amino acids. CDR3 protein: CASSAPGLQETQYF. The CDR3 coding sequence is TGTGCCAGCAGTGCCCCGGGCCTACAAGAGACCCAGTACTTC.

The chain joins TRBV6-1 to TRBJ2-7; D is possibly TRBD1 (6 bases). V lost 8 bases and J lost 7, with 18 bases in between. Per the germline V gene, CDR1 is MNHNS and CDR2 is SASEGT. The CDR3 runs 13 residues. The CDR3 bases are TGTGCCAGCCGACATTCTCAGGGGCGGGAGCAGTACTTC. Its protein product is CASRHSQGREQYF.

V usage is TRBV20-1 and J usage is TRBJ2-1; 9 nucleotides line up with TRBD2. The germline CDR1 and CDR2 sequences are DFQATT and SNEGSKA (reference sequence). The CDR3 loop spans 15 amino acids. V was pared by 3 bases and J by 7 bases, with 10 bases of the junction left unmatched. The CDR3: CSASVSGSEGNEQFF. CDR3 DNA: TGCAGTGCTAGCGTTAGCGGGAGTGAAGGGAATGAGCAGTTCTTC.

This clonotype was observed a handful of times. In nucleotides, the CDR3 is TGTGCCAGCAGCAAAGAGGGCCTTAAGGTCCCCACAGATACGCAGTATTTT. Protein sequence: CASSKEGLKVPTDTQYF. The rearrangement links TRBV21-1 to TRBJ2-3; the DNA was not compared with TRBD2, the D call given in the table. TRBV21-1 is a recognized pseudogene. CDR3 size: 17 residues.

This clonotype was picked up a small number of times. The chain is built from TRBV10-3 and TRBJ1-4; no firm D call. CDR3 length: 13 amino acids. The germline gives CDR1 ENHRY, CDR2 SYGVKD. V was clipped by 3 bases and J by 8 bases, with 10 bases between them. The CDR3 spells CAISELGVEKLFF. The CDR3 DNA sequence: TGTGCCATCAGTGAATTGGGAGTAGAAAAACTGTTTTTT.

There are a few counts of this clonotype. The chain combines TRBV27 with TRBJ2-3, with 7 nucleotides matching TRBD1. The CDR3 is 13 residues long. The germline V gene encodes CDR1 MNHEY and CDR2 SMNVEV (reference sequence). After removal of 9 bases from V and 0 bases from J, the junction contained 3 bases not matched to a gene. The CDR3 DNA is TGTGCCAGGGGGACAGCAAGCACAGATACGCAGTATTTT. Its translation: CARGTASTDTQYF.

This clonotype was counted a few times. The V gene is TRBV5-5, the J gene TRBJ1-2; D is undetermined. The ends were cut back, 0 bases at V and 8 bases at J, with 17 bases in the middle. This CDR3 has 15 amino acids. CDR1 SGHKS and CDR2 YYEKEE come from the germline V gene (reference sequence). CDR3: CASSLGAGGQNGYTF. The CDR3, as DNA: TGTGCCAGCAGCTTGGGTGCCGGAGGTCAAAACGGCTACACCTTC.

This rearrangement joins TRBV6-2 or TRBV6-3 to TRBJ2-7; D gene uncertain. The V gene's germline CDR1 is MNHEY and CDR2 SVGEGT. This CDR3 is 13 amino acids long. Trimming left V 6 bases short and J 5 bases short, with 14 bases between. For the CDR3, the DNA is TGTGCCAGCAGCCCAATATTAAGGCACGAGCAGTACTTC. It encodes CASSPILRHEQYF.

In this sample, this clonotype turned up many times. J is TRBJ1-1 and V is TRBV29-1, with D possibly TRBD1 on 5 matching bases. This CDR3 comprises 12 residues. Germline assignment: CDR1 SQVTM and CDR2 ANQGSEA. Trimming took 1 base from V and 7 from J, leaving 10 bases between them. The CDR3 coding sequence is TGCAGCGTTGAAGTGGTGAGGGGTGAAGCTTTCTTT. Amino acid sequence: CSVEVVRGEAFF. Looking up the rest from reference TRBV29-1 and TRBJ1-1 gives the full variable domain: SAVISQKPSRDICQRGTSLTIQCQVDSQVTMMFWYRQQPGQSLTLIATANQGSEATYESGFVIDKFPISRPNLTFSTLTVSNMSPEDSSIYLCSVEVVRGEAFFGQGTRLTVV.